The sequence of this TCR beta chain was determined in a study of T cell changes during pregnancy in multiple sclerosis (dated by TCRdb to about 2019). In terms of the full investigation: The study looked at changes in the T cell repertoire across pregnancy in women with multiple sclerosis.

As regards this clone: The clone's antigen remains unknown. Base qualities are not provided; no much larger clone lies one nucleotide away.

The CDR3 has 14 amino acids, counting the end cysteine and phenylalanine. The retained sequence is limited to the CDR3, 42 bases, with the frame set at the first base. Trimming leaves V shorter by 1 base and J shorter by 6 bases, with the junction holding 5 bases beyond the gene matches. From a lookup of the germline V gene, CDR1 and CDR2 are SGHVS and FQNEAQ. The method behind the library was the immunoSEQ multiplex PCR assay. Sourced from immuneACCESS, this table was stored by TCRdb with only in-frame sequences that have V and J called. A share of the clones is absent; for the studies checked, an unresolved V gene accounts for under half, and the remainder has no known explanation. Present in this sample are fewer than 45,000 clones, approximately 91% of which were seen just once. Around 4.2% of the sample rests with the top ten.

The source is a female donor in good health, enrolled as a control in a pregnancy study. This specimen consisted of peripheral blood, obtained in the second trimester of pregnancy. Rearrangement joined TRBV7-8 to TRBJ2-7, and 8 bases in between align with TRBD1. Here the CDR3 is given as CASSLEGQEPEQYF. In nucleotides, the sequence is TGTGCCAGCAGCTTAGAGGGACAGGAACCCGAGCAGTACTTC.